Described below is a single T cell receptor (beta chain) sequence and its context. Its antigen is undetermined. The junction departs from the called germline gene at one end, perhaps through a read error. This sample stems from a study of cytomegalovirus exposure and HLA in healthy donors. Overall study results and limits: The authors enumerated 164 TCR beta chains as linked to cytomegalovirus. Several of the most significant clusters appeared linked to common viral pathogens, based on a later analysis. Whilst most TCR sequences proved rare, a subset of public TCRs occurred across many donors.

The CDR3 consists of 15 residues. Per the germline V gene, CDR1 is MNHEY and CDR2 is SVGAGI. The donors were healthy bone marrow donors. The primer mix had 60 Vbeta and 13 Jbeta primers. Generated by immunoSEQ multiplex PCR, the TCRdb table keeps only in-frame clones and is missing some. The sample lists fewer than 200,000 clones, around 88% occurring once. The sequence derives from a woman younger than 45 in good health and CMV-seronegative. The sequencing input was PBMCs. This chain connects TRBV6-5 to TRBJ2-3; 11 bases agree with TRBD2. The CDR3 nucleotides read TGTGCCAGCAGTATAACTAGCGGGAGCACAGATACGCGGTATTTT. Translating it yields CASSITSGSTDTRYF.